One sample yielded the 11 T cell receptor beta chains listed below, sequenced in a study of blood T cell repertoires in COVID-19. Sequencing was performed with immunoSEQ multiplex PCR; in TCRdb, only in-frame clones are kept and a portion is missing. The sample records about 260,000 clones, 84% being singletons. Sequencing was done on a sample of peripheral blood. These receptors were obtained from a man aged 60 to 69 with acute or convalescent COVID-19.

This clone has just a few counts. The V call is TRBV28, the J call TRBJ2-7, with a possible D match to TRBD2 (5 bases). The V end lost 6 bases, the J end lost 1 base, and 16 bases lay between the germline ends. CDR1 and CDR2 from the germline V gene are MDHEN and SYDVKM. The CDR3 spans 15 residues. For the CDR3, the DNA is TGTGCCAGCAGCGCCAGTGGAGCGGTTTCCTACGAGCAGTACTTC. Its translation is CASSASGAVSYEQYF.

The V call is TRBV5-1, the J call TRBJ2-2; possible D gene TRBD1, 5 bases. This CDR3 region has 16 residues. Germline loops: CDR1 SGHRS, CDR2 YFSETQ. Trimming removed 3 bases at V and 6 bases at J, with 18 bases between. Here the CDR3 reads CASSWKAQGRPGELFF. Written as DNA, the CDR3 is TGCGCCAGCAGCTGGAAAGCCCAGGGTAGACCCGGGGAGCTGTTTTTT.

This chain joins TRBV5-1 and TRBJ2-2; D is undetermined. The V and J ends lost 0 bases and 2 bases respectively, with 5 bases between them. This CDR3 is 14 amino acids long. Germline V gives CDR1 SGHRS, CDR2 YFSETQ. The CDR3 sequence is CASSLAPNTGELFF. The CDR3 DNA follows: TGCGCCAGCAGCTTGGCTCCCAACACCGGGGAGCTGTTTTTT.

The chain uses TRBV6-6 and TRBJ1-6, with D perhaps matching TRBD1 (6 bases). Germline V CDR1 and CDR2: MNHNY, SVGAGI (reference sequence). There are 16 residues in the CDR3. Deletions cut 5 bases from V and 8 bases from J, with 19 bases between. The CDR3 loop reads CASSRNPGADDSPLHF. The CDR3 DNA sequence: TGTGCCAGCAGTCGCAATCCAGGGGCGGATGATTCACCCCTCCACTTT.

The CDR3 DNA reads as TGTGCCAGCAGAGTACAGGGGCTACGAATCACCGGGGAGCTGTTTTTT. Translation gives CASRVQGLRITGELFF. The V call is TRBV11-2, the J call TRBJ2-2; 7 bases agree with TRBD1. Germline V gives CDR1 SGHAT, CDR2 FQNNGV. Germline trimming cut 6 bases from V and 4 bases from J; bases unmatched to any gene: 11. CDR3 length: 16 amino acids.

The V and J genes are TRBV5-1 and TRBJ2-7, with TRBD1 identical over 7 bases. CDR1 and CDR2 from the germline V gene are SGHRS and YFSETQ. The V segment lost 4 bases and the J segment 3 bases; nucleotides outside the gene matches: 7. The CDR3 contains 14 residues. This chain's CDR3 is CASSPGQENYEQYF. The CDR3, as DNA: TGCGCCAGCAGCCCCGGACAGGAGAACTACGAGCAGTACTTC.

The rearrangement links TRBV7-6 to TRBJ2-5, with 9 bases that match TRBD2. CDR1 is SGHVS, CDR2 FNYEAQ, per germline. This CDR3 is 14 amino acids long. After removal of 3 bases from V and 5 bases from J, the junction contained 4 bases not matched to a gene. The CDR3 loop reads CASSFLAGKETQYF. The CDR3 DNA reads TGTGCCAGCAGCTTCCTAGCGGGAAAGGAGACCCAGTACTTC. The full variable domain, in which reference TRBV7-6 and TRBJ2-5 provide the parts outside the CDR3, is GAGVSQSPRYKVTKRGQDVALRCDPISGHVSLYWYRQALGQGPEFLTYFNYEAQQDKSGLPNDRFSAERPEGSISTLTIQRTEQRDSAMYRCASSFLAGKETQYFGPGTRLLVL.

This chain joins TRBV24-1 and TRBJ2-3; no clear D gene. Germline-derived CDR1 and CDR2 are KGHDR and SFDVKD. The V end lost 5 bases, the J end lost 5 bases, and 4 bases lay between the germline ends. The CDR3 is made up of 11 amino acids. CDR3 loop: CATSAGDTQYF. For the CDR3, the DNA is TGTGCCACCAGTGCGGGAGATACGCAGTATTTT.

This clone has only a few counts. The chain couples TRBV28 to TRBJ2-7; D perhaps matches TRBD2 (6 bases). The CDR3 totals 16 residues. CDR1 is MDHEN and CDR2 is SYDVKM in the germline V gene. The germline V and J ends were trimmed by 6 bases and 0 bases, with 18 bases remaining between them. CDR3 in DNA: TGTGCCAGCAGCCAACTCGGCGGGGTGAGCTCCTACGAGCAGTACTTC. The encoded protein is CASSQLGGVSSYEQYF.

The chain combines TRBV9 with TRBJ2-7; 7 bases are a match to TRBD1. Germline CDR1 is SGDLS and CDR2 is YYNGEE. The V segment lost 0 bases and the J segment 3 bases; nucleotides outside the gene matches: 3. This CDR3 is built from 14 residues. The DNA for the CDR3 is TGTGCCAGCAGCGTAGGGGACAGCTACTACGAGCAGTACTTC. Its protein is CASSVGDSYYEQYF.

V and J are TRBV5-1 and TRBJ2-2; 8 bases match TRBD1. Trimming at V came to 3 bases and at J to 1 base, leaving 5 bases not matched to a gene. CDR1 SGHRS and CDR2 YFSETQ come from the germline V gene. This CDR3 has 16 residues. The CDR3 DNA reads TGCGCCAGCAGCTCGTCTACAGGGGGGAACACCGGGGAGCTGTTTTTT. Encoded protein: CASSSSTGGNTGELFF.